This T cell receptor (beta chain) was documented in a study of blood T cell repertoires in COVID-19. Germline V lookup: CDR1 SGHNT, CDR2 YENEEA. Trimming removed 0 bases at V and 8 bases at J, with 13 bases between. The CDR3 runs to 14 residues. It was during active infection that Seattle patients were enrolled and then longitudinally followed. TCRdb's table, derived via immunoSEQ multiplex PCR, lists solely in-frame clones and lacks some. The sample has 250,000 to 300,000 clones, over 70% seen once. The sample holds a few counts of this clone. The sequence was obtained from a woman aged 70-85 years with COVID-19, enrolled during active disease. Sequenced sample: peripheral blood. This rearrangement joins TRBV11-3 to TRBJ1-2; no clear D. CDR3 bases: TGTGCCAGCAGCTTAGATAGCCCAACAAGGGGCTACACCTTC. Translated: CASSLDSPTRGYTF.